This is a list of T cell receptor beta chains from one sample in a study of T cell responses to AZD1222 COVID-19 vaccine. Generated by immunoSEQ multiplex PCR, the TCRdb table keeps only in-frame clones and is missing some. The sample lists about 130,000 clones, roughly 90% occurring once. Sequenced material: peripheral blood, taken 28 days after the second AZD1222 dose. The receptors stem from an adult who received the AZD1222 COVID-19 vaccine. Each CDR3 is given with its conserved first and last residue. The order of the fields is V gene, D gene, J gene, clone size, CDR3 protein, CDR3 DNA. A D gene is named only where the DNA matches it firmly. Only part of the rows carry a size: once, few, many, or a class if the clone is expanded.

TRBV5-8	NA	TRBJ1-5	NA	CASSWDGLNSNQPQHF	TGTGCCAGCAGCTGGGACGGTTTAAATAGCAATCAGCCCCAGCATTTT
TRBV7-2	TRBD1	TRBJ1-1	NA	CASSLWAGTVNTEAFF	TGTGCCAGCAGCTTATGGGCCGGGACAGTGAACACTGAAGCTTTCTTT
TRBV27	NA	TRBJ2-4	NA	CASSFVQGRQNIQYF	TGTGCCAGCAGTTTCGTGCAGGGTCGCCAAAACATTCAGTACTTC
TRBV6-5	TRBD1	TRBJ1-1	NA	CASRPFGQVNTEAFF	TGTGCCAGCAGACCCTTCGGACAGGTCAACACTGAAGCTTTCTTT
TRBV4-3	TRBD1	TRBJ2-1	NA	CASSQVAPGQGNDEQFF	TGCGCCAGCAGCCAAGTAGCCCCGGGACAGGGAAACGATGAGCAGTTCTTC
TRBV3-1/TRBV3-2	TRBD2	TRBJ2-2	NA	CASSLRTSGSTGELFF	TGTGCCAGCAGCCTCCGGACTAGCGGGTCCACCGGGGAGCTGTTTTTT
TRBV6-5	TRBD1	TRBJ2-7	once	CASRQGSSYEQYF	TGTGCCAGTCGACAGGGGAGCTCCTACGAGCAGTACTTC
TRBV6-5	NA	TRBJ1-5	NA	CASTGDKQPQHF	TGTGCCAGCACCGGGGATAAGCAGCCCCAGCATTTT
TRBV7-2	NA	TRBJ2-3	NA	CASSAGRPSTDTQYF	TGTGCCAGCAGCGCAGGACGTCCTAGCACAGATACGCAGTATTTT
TRBV10-2	TRBD1	TRBJ1-3	NA	CASSVGGNSGNTIYF	TGCGCCAGCAGTGTAGGGGGCAACTCTGGAAACACCATATATTTT
TRBV11-2	TRBD1	TRBJ1-1	NA	CASSRLTGSNTEAFF	TGTGCCAGCAGCCGGCTGACAGGGTCGAACACTGAAGCTTTCTTT
TRBV12-3/TRBV12-4	NA	TRBJ1-6	few	CASSFTDNSPLHF	TGTGCCAGCAGTTTTACCGATAATTCACCCCTCCACTTT
TRBV9	NA	TRBJ2-3	NA	CASSLGPQGDTQYF	TGTGCCAGCAGCTTGGGGCCCCAAGGAGATACGCAGTATTTT
TRBV19	NA	TRBJ1-2	NA	CASRKPLTTGYGYTF	TGTGCCAGTCGCAAACCTTTAACAACGGGCTATGGCTACACCTTC
TRBV5-1	NA	TRBJ1-1	NA	CASSLAGDTMNTEAFF	TGCGCCAGCAGCTTGGCAGGAGACACGATGAACACTGAAGCTTTCTTT
TRBV19	NA	TRBJ2-7	NA	CASSIQGGEQYF	TGTGCCAGTAGTATACAGGGTGGTGAGCAGTACTTC
TRBV5-5	NA	TRBJ2-7	NA	CASSKPRAVNEQYF	TGTGCCAGCAGCAAGCCCCGGGCCGTGAACGAGCAGTACTTC
TRBV5-5	TRBD2	TRBJ2-7	NA	CASSLGGSALYEQYF	TGTGCCAGCAGCTTGGGCGGGAGTGCCCTATACGAGCAGTACTTC
TRBV6-5	NA	TRBJ2-2	NA	CASSQGWNTGELFF	TGTGCCAGCAGTCAGGGGTGGAACACCGGGGAGCTGTTTTTT
TRBV3-1/TRBV3-2	NA	TRBJ2-1	NA	CASNNRAGSSSYNEQFF	TGTGCCAGCAACAACCGAGCTGGCTCCAGCTCCTACAATGAGCAGTTCTTC
TRBV6-6	TRBD2	TRBJ2-5	NA	CASRPSGRDGETQYF	TGTGCCAGCAGACCTAGCGGGAGGGATGGGGAGACCCAGTACTTC
TRBV15	NA	TRBJ2-7	NA	CATSRETIYEQYF	TGTGCCACCAGCAGAGAGACGATTTACGAGCAGTACTTC
TRBV7-3	NA	TRBJ1-3	NA	CASSPRLAVGNTIYF	TGTGCCAGCAGCCCCCGACTGGCAGTTGGAAACACCATATATTTT
TRBV6-2/TRBV6-3	NA	TRBJ1-5	NA	CASSYVGGGSQPQHF	TGTGCCAGCAGTTACGTAGGGGGAGGGAGTCAGCCCCAGCATTTT
TRBV9	NA	TRBJ1-1	NA	CASSVAVGDNTEAFF	TGTGCCAGCAGCGTAGCGGTAGGCGACAACACTGAAGCTTTCTTT
TRBV2	NA	TRBJ2-3	NA	CASSEHIRTQYF	TGTGCCAGCAGTGAACATATTCGTACGCAGTATTTT
TRBV7-9	NA	TRBJ1-3	once	CASSLSRGTGNTIYF	TGTGCCAGCAGCTTAAGCAGGGGCACTGGAAACACCATATATTTT
TRBV7-3	NA	TRBJ1-1	NA	CASSHDRKVGTEAFF	TGTGCCAGCAGCCACGACAGGAAGGTCGGCACTGAAGCTTTCTTT
TRBV18	TRBD1	TRBJ1-4	NA	CASSQGQLPTNEKLFF	TGTGCCAGCTCCCAGGGACAGCTTCCAACTAATGAAAAACTGTTTTTT
TRBV7-2	NA	TRBJ2-1	NA	CASSETGTSYNEQFF	TGTGCCAGCAGCGAAACAGGGACCTCCTACAATGAGCAGTTCTTC
TRBV19	NA	TRBJ2-7	NA	CASTGPYEQYF	TGTGCCAGTACGGGACCCTACGAGCAGTACTTC
TRBV5-1	NA	TRBJ1-1	NA	CASSRMRAEGTEAFF	TGCGCCAGCAGCCGGATGAGGGCGGAAGGCACTGAAGCTTTCTTT
TRBV6-2/TRBV6-3	NA	TRBJ2-3	NA	CASSSLEGGGDTQYF	TGTGCCAGCAGTTCACTTGAAGGAGGGGGAGATACGCAGTATTTT
TRBV7-3	TRBD1	TRBJ1-2	few	CASSMGQAPYGYTF	TGTGCCAGCAGCATGGGACAGGCCCCCTATGGCTACACCTTC
TRBV5-1	TRBD2	TRBJ2-7	NA	CASRPTSGGAWYF	TGCGCCAGCAGACCAACTAGCGGGGGGGCGTGGTACTTC
TRBV4-3	TRBD2	TRBJ2-5	NA	CASSQGVAGGKETQYF	TGCGCCAGCAGCCAAGGGGTAGCGGGGGGGAAAGAGACCCAGTACTTC
TRBV19	TRBD1	TRBJ1-5	few	CASSTPWTGINQPQHF	TGTGCCAGTAGTACTCCCTGGACAGGGATCAATCAGCCCCAGCATTTT
TRBV5-4	TRBD1	TRBJ2-3	NA	CASSLAGQGSDTQYF	TGTGCCAGCAGCTTGGCCGGACAGGGGTCAGATACGCAGTATTTT
TRBV7-9	TRBD2	TRBJ2-7	once	CASRLGLAGDEQYF	TGTGCCAGCAGGCTGGGACTAGCGGGTGACGAGCAGTACTTC
TRBV7-9	NA	TRBJ2-7	NA	CASSRSGYEQYF	TGTGCCAGCAGCCGCTCCGGCTACGAGCAGTACTTC
TRBV10-3	TRBD1	TRBJ1-1	NA	CAIGQGGTEAFF	TGTGCCATAGGACAGGGTGGCACTGAAGCTTTCTTT
TRBV5-6	NA	TRBJ1-6	NA	CASSFMAADLWNSPLHF	TGTGCCAGCAGCTTCATGGCAGCGGACCTGTGGAATTCACCCCTCCACTTT
TRBV4-3	TRBD2	TRBJ2-3	NA	CASSQDWASGGTSTDTQYF	TGCGCCAGCAGCCAAGATTGGGCTAGCGGGGGGACTAGCACAGATACGCAGTATTTT
TRBV7-2	NA	TRBJ1-5	once	CASSLVVSNQPQHF	TGTGCCAGCAGCTTAGTAGTGAGTAATCAGCCCCAGCATTTT
TRBV28	TRBD2	TRBJ2-7	NA	CASSRGGRAAYEQYF	TGTGCCAGCAGCCGGGGGGGCAGGGCGGCCTACGAGCAGTACTTC
TRBV4-2	NA	TRBJ1-2	NA	CASSQDTSNYGYTF	TGTGCCAGCAGCCAAGACACCAGTAACTATGGCTACACCTTC
TRBV11-2	NA	TRBJ2-5	NA	CASSRGVGETQYF	TGTGCCAGCAGCAGAGGGGTGGGAGAGACCCAGTACTTC
TRBV5-4	TRBD1	TRBJ2-7	NA	CASSSKTGTPSYEQYF	TGTGCCAGCAGCTCCAAGACAGGGACCCCCTCCTACGAGCAGTACTTC
TRBV6-5	TRBD1	TRBJ1-5	once	CASRGQGGYQPQHF	TGTGCCAGCAGGGGACAGGGGGGTTATCAGCCCCAGCATTTT
TRBV6-5	NA	TRBJ1-2	NA	CASRDNGGGYGYTF	TGTGCCAGCAGGGACAATGGAGGGGGCTATGGCTACACCTTC
TRBV6-5	NA	TRBJ1-3	NA	CVVGAGNTIYF	TGTGTCGTGGGAGCTGGAAACACCATATATTTT
TRBV18	TRBD1	TRBJ2-3	NA	CASSPGQGRTDTQYF	TGTGCCAGCTCACCGGGACAGGGGCGCACAGATACGCAGTATTTT
TRBV18	TRBD1	TRBJ1-5	NA	CASSSGTGHSNQPQHF	TGTGCCAGCTCATCAGGGACAGGGCATAGCAATCAGCCCCAGCATTTT
TRBV6-5	TRBD1	TRBJ1-3	NA	CASSQGGAGNTIYF	TGTGCCAGCAGCCAAGGGGGCGCTGGAAACACCATATATTTT
TRBV14	NA	TRBJ2-7	NA	CASSQDMSSYEQYF	TGTGCCAGCAGCCAAGACATGAGCTCCTACGAGCAGTACTTC